The next 22 T cell receptor beta chains were all read from a single sample in a study of T-cell reconstitution after alpha-beta-depleted transplantation in children. Preparation of the TCRbeta library used unique molecular identifiers. TCRdb used MiXCR to reprocess the PCR reads, holding one entry per CDR3 protein. The data hold about 600,000 distinct CDR3 sequences, with more than 20% observed a single time. Here the sequenced sample was PBMCs, mostly from graft donor cells, taken 360 days after TCRalphabeta/CD19-depleted stem cell transplant. The receptors here all came from a boy under two years old who had a stem cell transplant for acute myeloid leukemia, so the T cells may come from the graft donor.

The sample holds many counts of this clonotype. The chain couples TRBV10-3 to TRBJ2-5, with D perhaps TRBD1 (6 bases). Trimming took off 4 bases at V and 5 bases at J, with 11 bases between the two ends. CDR1 and CDR2 from the germline V gene are ENHRY and SYGVKD. The CDR3 runs 13 residues. The CDR3 DNA follows: TGTGCCATCAGTGGGACAGTCGGCGAGACCCAGTACTTC. Amino acid sequence: CAISGTVGETQYF.

This rearrangement joins TRBV29-1 to TRBJ1-2; TRBD1 matches 8 bases. Losses at the gene ends were 7 bases for V and 4 bases for J; bases not matched to a gene: 2. CDR3 length: 11 amino acids. CDR1 is SQVTM and CDR2 is ANQGSEA in the germline V gene. The DNA of the CDR3 is TGCAGCGGGGGACAGGTCTATGGCTACACCTTC. Protein product: CSGGQVYGYTF.

The chain carries TRBV4-1 and TRBJ1-5; the D gene is possibly TRBD1 (5 bases). CDR3 length: 14 amino acids. The germline CDR1 and CDR2 sequences are MGHRA and YSYEKL. V was cut by 1 base and J by 5 bases, with 9 bases left in between. The CDR3 coding sequence is TGCGCCAGCAGCCAAGGACAGCCCGATCAGCCCCAGCATTTT. Protein sequence: CASSQGQPDQPQHF.

The chain employs TRBV6-2 or TRBV6-3 and TRBJ2-7; 7 bases are a match to TRBD2. The CDR3 consists of 15 residues. The germline V gene has CDR1 MNHEY and CDR2 SVGEGT. The trim removed 6 bases at V and 1 base at J, leaving 9 bases unmatched. The CDR3 sequence: CASRKGTGGSYEQYV. The CDR3 DNA follows: TGTGCCAGCAGGAAGGGGACGGGGGGTTCCTACGAGCAGTACGTC.

This clonotype was counted only a few times. This chain uses TRBV29-1 with TRBJ2-5; possible D gene TRBD1, 6 bases. Germline V gene data show CDR1 as SQVTM and CDR2 as ANQGSEA. CDR3 length equals 12 residues. V lost 5 bases and J 6 bases, leaving 13 bases between the germline ends. The CDR3, as DNA: TGCAGCGTTCCCGACAGGTACCAGACCCAGTACTTC. This sequence encodes CSVPDRYQTQYF.

Ten or more counts support this clonotype. CDR3 sequence (DNA): TGTGCCAGCAGGCACCCCCAGACAGGGGAAGAGACCCAGTACTTC. Translated: CASRHPQTGEETQYF. This chain joins TRBV6-2 or TRBV6-3 and TRBJ2-5; 8 bases fit TRBD1. J lost 3 bases, V lost 6 bases, and 9 bases had no gene match. Germline V lookup: CDR1 MNHEY, CDR2 SVGEGT. The CDR3 extends over 15 amino acids.

The chain links TRBV5-3 to TRBJ2-7; 7 nucleotides align to TRBD1. Being an ORF, TRBV5-3 has a function that is uncertain. V trimming: 4 bases; J trimming: 0 bases; junction bases outside the gene matches: 13. This CDR3 is 17 amino acids long. This CDR3 is CARSRKIQGFGSYEQYF. DNA for the CDR3: TGTGCCAGAAGCAGAAAAATACAGGGGTTCGGCTCCTACGAGCAGTACTTC.

This clonotype was seen a few times. The CDR3 sequence is CASSSEWGSGGANTQYF. The CDR3 DNA follows: TGTGCCAGCAGCTCCGAGTGGGGTAGCGGGGGGGCGAATACGCAGTATTTT. The chain carries TRBV7-8 and TRBJ2-3; 11 nucleotides line up with TRBD2. The V gene end was trimmed by 4 bases and the J gene end by 7 bases; junction bases not matched to a gene: 13. From germline, CDR1 is SGHVS and CDR2 FQNEAQ. CDR3 length: 17 amino acids.

There are many counts of this clonotype. The J gene is TRBJ1-2, the V gene TRBV12-3 or TRBV12-4; 9 bases map to TRBD1. There are 15 residues in the CDR3. After removal of 4 bases from V and 3 bases from J, the junction contained 6 bases not matched to a gene. DNA for the CDR3: TGTGCCAGCAGTTCCCGACAGGGGGTTTACTATGGCTACACCTTC. It yields the protein CASSSRQGVYYGYTF.

The rearrangement links TRBV12-3 or TRBV12-4 to TRBJ2-7; D unresolved. The CDR3 has 11 amino acids. The DNA of the CDR3 is TGTGTTAGTGGCCCCGTGGGGGAGCAGTACTTC. Its translation: CVSGPVGEQYF.

In its sample, this clonotype was seen many times. The genes are TRBV6-5 and TRBJ2-1; D is unresolved. CDR3 length equals 17 residues. The V gene lost 2 bases and the J gene lost 2 bases, with 16 bases spanning the gap. Germline V gene sequence: CDR1 MNHEY, CDR2 SVGAGI. CDR3 loop: CASSYGRYNQAYNEQFF. In nucleotides, the CDR3 is TGTGCCAGCAGTTACGGGCGTTACAACCAAGCCTACAATGAGCAGTTCTTC.

This clonotype has ten or more counts. The V gene is TRBV7-9, the J gene TRBJ2-3; tentative D call: TRBD1 (6 bases). Trimming stripped 5 bases from V and 2 bases from J, with 20 bases between. This CDR3 region has 17 residues. The germline CDR1 and CDR2 sequences are SEHNR and FQNEAQ (reference sequence). The CDR3 DNA sequence: TGTGCCAGCAGCCTGAGATATACAGGGCCCTTCACAGATACGCAGTATTTT. Protein sequence: CASSLRYTGPFTDTQYF.

Ten or more counts support this clonotype. The chain couples TRBV25-1 to TRBJ1-2, with D perhaps matching TRBD1 (5 bases). V lost 0 bases and J 4 bases, leaving 9 bases between the germline ends. CDR1 MGHDK and CDR2 SYGVNS come from the germline V gene. The CDR3 contains 14 residues. The CDR3 region is CASSEYGGVYGYTF. The CDR3 DNA sequence: TGTGCCAGCAGTGAATATGGGGGGGTCTATGGCTACACCTTC.

This clonotype was seen a handful of times. This sequence joins TRBV4-1 and TRBJ2-2; perhaps TRBD2 as D (6 bases). CDR3 length equals 14 residues. Germline assignment: CDR1 MGHRA and CDR2 YSYEKL. The germline V and J ends were trimmed by 0 bases and 5 bases, with 7 bases remaining between them. The CDR3 DNA reads as TGCGCCAGCAGCCAAGATGGGGGGACCGGGGAGCTGTTTTTT. Its translation: CASSQDGGTGELFF.

This clonotype was counted a single time. The rearrangement joins TRBV24-1 to TRBJ2-2; D remains ambiguous. Germline V gene sequence: CDR1 KGHDR, CDR2 SFDVKD. This CDR3 has 14 amino acids. V was trimmed by 1 base and J by 4 bases, leaving 6 bases between them. Here the CDR3 reads CATSDFGPTGELFF. The DNA for the CDR3 is TGTGCCACCAGTGATTTTGGACCCACCGGGGAGCTGTTTTTT.

In its sample, this clonotype was seen a few times. V is TRBV4-2 and J is TRBJ1-2, with 9 bases lining up with TRBD1. Losses at the gene ends were 4 bases for V and 9 bases for J; bases not matched to a gene: 6. The CDR3 spans 13 residues. Germline CDR1 and CDR2: LGHNA and YNFKEQ. The CDR3 is CASSLGQGGRYTF. The CDR3 DNA sequence: TGTGCCAGCAGCCTGGGACAGGGTGGTCGCTACACCTTC.

This clonotype was counted only a few times. The rearrangement uses TRBV20-1 and TRBJ1-2; D is unresolved. The CDR3 has 13 residues. Germline CDR1 and CDR2: DFQATT and SNEGSKA (reference sequence). Trimming pared 0 bases from V and 4 bases from J, leaving 9 bases between. For the CDR3, the DNA is TGCAGTGCTAGAGATGGCCATTTCTATGGCTACACCTTC. Protein: CSARDGHFYGYTF.

Only a few counts were recorded for this clonotype. This chain joins TRBV10-3 and TRBJ2-2, with D perhaps TRBD2 (5 bases). The germline V gene encodes CDR1 ENHRY and CDR2 SYGVKD. There are 15 residues in the CDR3. Trimming took 8 bases from V and 3 from J, leaving 16 bases between them. This CDR3 reads CAIHRGGEDTGELFF. CDR3 DNA sequence: TGTGCCATCCACCGAGGAGGAGAGGACACCGGGGAGCTGTTTTTT.

The V call is TRBV20-1, the J call TRBJ1-2; D might be TRBD1 (6 bases). Germline V lookup: CDR1 DFQATT, CDR2 SNEGSKA (reference sequence). The CDR3 is made up of 15 amino acids. With 1 base removed from V and 2 bases from J, the gap between germline ends came to 14 bases. CDR3 DNA sequence: TGCAGTGCTAGAGGTTCGAATCAGGGGAACTATGGCTACACCTTC. This gives the protein CSARGSNQGNYGYTF.

The sample holds a few counts of this clonotype. The chain joins TRBV12-3 or TRBV12-4 to TRBJ2-1, with D possibly being TRBD1 (5 bases). This CDR3 has 16 residues. V lost 6 bases, J lost 6 bases, and 21 bases lay in between. CDR3 DNA sequence: TGTGCCAGCAGAACCGTACGAGACAAGGGGTCCAATGAGCAGTTCTTC. It codes for CASRTVRDKGSNEQFF.

This clonotype was found many times. J is TRBJ2-1 and V is TRBV7-6; no definite D call. V lost 1 base and J 5 bases, leaving 6 bases between the germline ends. The CDR3 loop spans 13 amino acids. CDR1 and CDR2 (germline): SGHVS, FNYEAQ. CDR3 sequence (DNA): TGTGCCAGCAGCTTAGGTAGGGACAATGAGCAGTTCTTC. This encodes CASSLGRDNEQFF.

A few counts support this clonotype. This rearrangement joins TRBV6-1 to TRBJ2-7; possibly TRBD2 for D (5 bases). This CDR3 spans 15 amino acids. The V end lost 5 bases, the J end lost 0 bases, and 14 bases lay between the germline ends. Germline V gene data show CDR1 as MNHNS and CDR2 as SASEGT. The CDR3 region is CASSKNRLPSYEQYF. In nucleotides, the CDR3 is TGTGCCAGCAGTAAGAACAGACTACCCTCCTACGAGCAGTACTTC.